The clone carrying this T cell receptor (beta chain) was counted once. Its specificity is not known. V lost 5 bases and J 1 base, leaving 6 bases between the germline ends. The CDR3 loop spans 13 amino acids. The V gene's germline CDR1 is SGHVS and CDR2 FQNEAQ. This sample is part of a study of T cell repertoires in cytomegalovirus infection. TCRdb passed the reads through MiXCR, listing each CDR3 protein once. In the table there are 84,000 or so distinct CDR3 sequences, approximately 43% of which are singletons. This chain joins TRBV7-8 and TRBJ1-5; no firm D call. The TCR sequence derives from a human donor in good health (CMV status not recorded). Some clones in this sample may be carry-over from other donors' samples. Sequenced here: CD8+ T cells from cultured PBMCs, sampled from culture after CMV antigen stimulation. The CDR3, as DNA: TGTGCCAGCAGCCGGTGGAGCAATCAGCCCCAGCATTTT. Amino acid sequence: CASSRWSNQPQHF.